This TCR beta chain was sequenced in a study of T-cell reconstitution after alpha-beta-depleted transplantation in children. General study points: In patients about two months after transplant, alpha-beta T cells reportedly arose from several hundred expanded graft clones. Some patients owed their high day-60 TCRbeta diversity to surviving recipient T cells and thymic progenitors. T-cell numbers and diversity one year post-transplant derived largely from freshly generated T cells.

This clonotype was seen only a few times. The antigen is not known. Preparation of the TCRbeta library involved a method that used unique molecular identifiers. TCRdb redid the calling of the PCR reads with MiXCR, one entry per CDR3 protein. The sample lists about 110,000 distinct CDR3 sequences, 5% to 8% occurring once. This clonotype originated in a male patient between 2 and 10 years old who had a stem cell transplant for acute lymphoblastic leukemia, so the T cells may come from the graft donor. Specimen: PBMCs, mostly from graft donor cells, collected 360 days after TCRalphabeta/CD19-depleted stem cell transplant.

The CDR3 spells CAISGGGGGNEQYF. The CDR3 bases are TGTGCCATCAGTGGAGGGGGAGGGGGCAACGAGCAGTACTTC. This chain connects TRBV10-3 to TRBJ2-7; either TRBD1 or TRBD2 may fit D (7 bases each). Germline-derived CDR1 and CDR2 are ENHRY and SYGVKD. CDR3 length equals 14 residues. V was shortened by 4 bases and J by 5 bases, with 15 bases between the two germline ends.